This TCR beta chain was sequenced for a study of cytomegalovirus exposure and HLA in healthy donors. Study information: HLA-typed donors were the source of about 81 million unique TCRs held in an early data release. Overall study results and limits: 87-base-pair reads could not separate some V segments, including TRBV6-2 and TRBV6-3.

PCR used 60 Vbeta primers and 13 Jbeta primers. Profiled with immunoSEQ multiplex PCR; TCRdb holds only in-frame clones, not every one. The sample lists 160,000 or so clones, 60% to 80% occurring once. V lost 3 bases to trimming and J lost 5 bases; unmatched junction nucleotides: 5. The CDR3 runs to 16 residues. Germline CDR1 reads MNHEY; CDR2 reads SVGAGI. With respect to this clone: Its specificity is unknown.

Sequencing was done on a sample of PBMCs. The origin of this receptor is a man under 40 in good health and CMV-seropositive. The V call is TRBV6-5, the J call TRBJ2-5; 14 nucleotides align to TRBD2. CDR3 sequence reads: CASSYWTSGGYETQYF. The CDR3 nucleotides are TGTGCCAGCAGTTATTGGACTAGCGGGGGGTATGAGACCCAGTACTTC.